The rows below give T cell receptor beta chains drawn from one sample of a study of T cells in placental villitis. This table comes from immunoSEQ multiplex PCR, and its TCRdb copy is limited to in-frame clones, with some not included. The data contain over a thousand clones, over 65% of them seen just once; the ten biggest clones take up more than 10%. The material sequenced was placental tissue containing maternal and fetal cells. Receptors originate from a human patient with villitis of unknown etiology; the placental T cells may come from both mother and fetus. Each CDR3 is given with its conserved first and last residue. The D gene is left open where the match is weak. Some rows mark clone size as missing; the rest say once, few, many or name a class of expanded clone.

DNA | CDR3 | J | length | D | V | size
TGTGCCAGCAGCCGTAGGGCTCTAGCGGGATCCTACGAGCAGTACTTC | CASSRRALAGSYEQYF | TRBJ2-7 | 16 | TRBD2 | TRBV5-4 | -
TGTGCCAGCAGTTTTTGGGGTGGGGAAGTCTATGGCTACACCTTC | CASSFWGGEVYGYTF | TRBJ1-2 | 15 | - | TRBV27 | -
TGTGCCAGCAGCGTAGGACTAGCGGGAGGTCCGTACGAGCAGTACTTC | CASSVGLAGGPYEQYF | TRBJ2-7 | 16 | TRBD2 | TRBV9 | large
TGTGCCAGCAGCGGGACCCCGGATTCACCCCTCCACTTT | CASSGTPDSPLHF | TRBJ1-6 | 13 | - | TRBV9 | -
TGTGCCAGCAGTGAATCCGGACTTGGCTACACCTTC | CASSESGLGYTF | TRBJ1-2 | 12 | - | TRBV25-1 | -
TGCGCCAGCAGCTTCGATAGTCAAGCGGGTCAGCCCCAGCATTTT | CASSFDSQAGQPQHF | TRBJ1-5 | 15 | - | TRBV5-1 | -
TGTGCCAGCAGCTGGATCCGGGACAGGGCACCATCGACTGAAAAACTGTTTTTT | CASSWIRDRAPSTEKLFF | TRBJ1-4 | 18 | TRBD1 | TRBV7-2 | -
TGCGCCAGCAGCTTGTACCCAGGTGGTCGGGTCAACACTGAAGCTTTCTTT | CASSLYPGGRVNTEAFF | TRBJ1-1 | 17 | - | TRBV5-1 | -
TGTGCCAGCAGCGTAGGACTAGCGGGAGGGCCCTACGAGCAGTACTTC | CASSVGLAGGPYEQYF | TRBJ2-7 | 16 | TRBD2 | TRBV9 | -
TGTGCCAGCAGTCCCCTTAGCGGGCCCAGGGAGCAGTACTTC | CASSPLSGPREQYF | TRBJ2-7 | 14 | TRBD2 | TRBV28 | -
TGTGCCAGCCAGGGCTCCTATAATTCACCCCTCCACTTT | CASQGSYNSPLHF | TRBJ1-6 | 13 | - | TRBV2 | -
TGTGCCAGCAGCGTAGCGGGGTGGGGGGGTGATGAGCAGTTCTTC | CASSVAGWGGDEQFF | TRBJ2-1 | 15 | TRBD2 | TRBV2 | -
TGTGCCAGCAGCCAAGGTGGACAGGGAAATCAGCCCCAGCATTTT | CASSQGGQGNQPQHF | TRBJ1-5 | 15 | TRBD1 | TRBV4-2 | -
TGTGCCAGCAGCGGCCGACAGGGGGGTAGTTCCTACGAGCAGTACTTC | CASSGRQGGSSYEQYF | TRBJ2-7 | 16 | TRBD1 | TRBV9 | -
TGCAGCGTTGACACCTACGAGCAGTACTTC | CSVDTYEQYF | TRBJ2-7 | 10 | - | TRBV29-1 | few
TGCAGCGTTGAGTCCGACAGAGCAGAAGCTTTCTTT | CSVESDRAEAFF | TRBJ1-1 | 12 | - | TRBV29-1 | -
TGTGCCAGCAGCCCTAGCGGGGGGTTAGACACTGAAGCTTTCTTT | CASSPSGGLDTEAFF | TRBJ1-1 | 15 | - | TRBV7-3 | -
TGTGCCAGCAGCTCCGACAGGGGGGCTGGCGGTGAGCAGTTCTTC | CASSSDRGAGGEQFF | TRBJ2-1 | 15 | TRBD1 | TRBV7-8 | -
TGTGCCAGCAGCCCGAGGGACAATAACTATGGCTACACCTTC | CASSPRDNNYGYTF | TRBJ1-2 | 14 | - | TRBV11-3 | -
TGTGCCAGCAGTAAAGCGCTAGGTGCCGCTGGAGGGGGGGAGAACACTGAAGCTTTCTTT | CASSKALGAAGGGENTEAFF | TRBJ1-1 | 20 | - | TRBV21-1 | -
TGTGCCAGCAGCTCACCGACAGGGGGTAACTATGGCTACACCTTC | CASSSPTGGNYGYTF | TRBJ1-2 | 15 | TRBD1 | TRBV7-2 | -
TGTGCCAGCAGCGGGGACCCCCGGAGCTCTGGAAACACCATATATTTT | CASSGDPRSSGNTIYF | TRBJ1-3 | 16 | - | TRBV5-4 | -
TGTGCCAGCAGTTTAGCGGGATCCACTAATGAAAAACTGTTTTTT | CASSLAGSTNEKLFF | TRBJ1-4 | 15 | - | TRBV28 | -
TGTGCCAGTAGTATGGGGGGATACGAAAAACTGTTTTTT | CASSMGGYEKLFF | TRBJ1-4 | 13 | - | TRBV19 | -
TGTGCCAGCAGCTTAGCAGGGATTGGAAACACCATATATTTT | CASSLAGIGNTIYF | TRBJ1-3 | 14 | - | TRBV7-2 | -
TGTGCCAGCAGTAGACAGGATCATAGCAATCAGCCCCAGCATTTT | CASSRQDHSNQPQHF | TRBJ1-5 | 15 | - | TRBV28 | -
TGTGCCAGCAGTCCCACCGTCGATCCCTACGAGCAGTACTTC | CASSPTVDPYEQYF | TRBJ2-7 | 14 | - | TRBV27 | -
TGTGCCAGCAGACAGGGGTGGAACACCGGGGAGCTGTTTTTT | CASRQGWNTGELFF | TRBJ2-2 | 14 | TRBD1 | TRBV6-4 | -
TGTGCCAGCAGCGCCGAGGGAGGGCCAAATGAGCAGTTCTTC | CASSAEGGPNEQFF | TRBJ2-1 | 14 | TRBD2 | TRBV7-4 | -
TGTGCCAGCGATAGGCGGACCAATGAGCAGTTCTTC | CASDRRTNEQFF | TRBJ2-1 | 12 | - | TRBV5-8 | -
TGTGCCAGCAGCCCACCCTGGCGCTCAGGGGTTTCTGGGGCCAACGTCCTGACTTTC | CASSPPWRSGVSGANVLTF | TRBJ2-6 | 19 | - | TRBV5-4 | -
TGTGCCAGCAGTGAGCGGGAGGGGGGCAATGAGCAGTTCTTC | CASSEREGGNEQFF | TRBJ2-1 | 14 | TRBD2 | TRBV6-4 | -
TGTGCCAGCACCAGCCGGGACACTTATTCACCCCTCCACTTT | CASTSRDTYSPLHF | TRBJ1-6 | 14 | - | TRBV2 | -
TGTGCCACCTCAAGCTCCTACGAGCAGTACTTC | CATSSSYEQYF | TRBJ2-7 | 11 | - | TRBV10-3 | -
TGTGCCAGCAGCGCAACTAGCGGGGGGAGCTCCTACGAGCAGTACTTC | CASSATSGGSSYEQYF | TRBJ2-7 | 16 | TRBD2 | TRBV9 | -
TGTGCCAGCAGCGTAGCGGGTAAAGAGACCCAGTACTTC | CASSVAGKETQYF | TRBJ2-5 | 13 | - | TRBV9 | -
TGCGCCAGCAGCCAAGACCGGACAGGGAGTCAGCTCCAGCATTTT | CASSQDRTGSQLQHF | TRBJ1-5 | 15 | TRBD1 | TRBV4-3 | -
TGTGCCAGCATGGGACCCATAGCGACCCCCAGAGGCACAGATACGCAGTATTTT | CASMGPIATPRGTDTQYF | TRBJ2-3 | 18 | - | TRBV2 | -
TGTGCCAGCAGCGTAGCCCAGGGGGCGAGCTCCTACGAGCAGTACTTC | CASSVAQGASSYEQYF | TRBJ2-7 | 16 | TRBD1 | TRBV9 | -
TGTGCCAGCAGCAAAGTCAAGGGAGGCAGGGGGCGTTTTCGGTCCTACGAGCAGTACTTC | CASSKVKGGRGRFRSYEQYF | TRBJ2-7 | 20 | - | TRBV21-1 | -
TGCGCCAGCAGCTTGTCAGTTATGGGGGGAGGTTCACCCCTCCACTTT | CASSLSVMGGGSPLHF | TRBJ1-6 | 16 | - | TRBV5-1 | -
TGTGCCAGCAGCGAAAAATTCGGGACAGGGCTGCTAGAGCAGTACTTC | CASSEKFGTGLLEQYF | TRBJ2-7 | 16 | TRBD1 | TRBV5-4 | -
TGTGCCAGCTCACCAGTAGTGCTAGCGGGAGGTATTACCTACGAGCAGTACTTC | CASSPVVLAGGITYEQYF | TRBJ2-7 | 18 | TRBD2 | TRBV18 | few
TGTGCCACCAGCAGTGGAAGCAATCAGCCCCAGCATTTT | CATSSGSNQPQHF | TRBJ1-5 | 13 | - | TRBV15 | few
TGTGCCAGCAGTGCCGGGACAGGGGACTACGAGCAGTACTTC | CASSAGTGDYEQYF | TRBJ2-7 | 14 | TRBD1 | TRBV25-1 | once
TGTGCCAGCAGTTGCGTTGATCCTGGTAAAAGTCGGGCCAACGTCCTGACTTTC | CASSCVDPGKSRANVLTF | TRBJ2-6 | 18 | - | TRBV27 | -
TGCGCCAGCAGCTCGGGGACTAGCGGGAATGTCGGGGAGCTGTTTTTT | CASSSGTSGNVGELFF | TRBJ2-2 | 16 | TRBD2 | TRBV5-1 | -
TGCGCCAGCAGCCGACTGACTAGCGGGAGCTACGAGCAGTACTTC | CASSRLTSGSYEQYF | TRBJ2-7 | 15 | TRBD2 | TRBV5-1 | few
TGCGCCAGCAGTGAGCCGGGGGTGAATGAGCAGTTCTTC | CASSEPGVNEQFF | TRBJ2-1 | 13 | - | TRBV10-1 | -
TGTGCCAGCAGTTCGCGCGGGGAATATGGCTACACCTTC | CASSSRGEYGYTF | TRBJ1-2 | 13 | - | TRBV27 | -
TGTGCCAGCAGTTTTTCGTTACCTGGGTTGGTCTCCGGGGCCAACGTCCTGACTTTC | CASSFSLPGLVSGANVLTF | TRBJ2-6 | 19 | - | TRBV28 | -
TGTGCCAGCTCACCAGTGACAGGGAGCTCCTATAATTCACCCCTCCACTTT | CASSPVTGSSYNSPLHF | TRBJ1-6 | 17 | TRBD1 | TRBV18 | -
TGTGCCAGCCTAACTAGCGGGAGCCCATCCTACGAGCAGTACTTC | CASLTSGSPSYEQYF | TRBJ2-7 | 15 | TRBD2 | TRBV28 | few